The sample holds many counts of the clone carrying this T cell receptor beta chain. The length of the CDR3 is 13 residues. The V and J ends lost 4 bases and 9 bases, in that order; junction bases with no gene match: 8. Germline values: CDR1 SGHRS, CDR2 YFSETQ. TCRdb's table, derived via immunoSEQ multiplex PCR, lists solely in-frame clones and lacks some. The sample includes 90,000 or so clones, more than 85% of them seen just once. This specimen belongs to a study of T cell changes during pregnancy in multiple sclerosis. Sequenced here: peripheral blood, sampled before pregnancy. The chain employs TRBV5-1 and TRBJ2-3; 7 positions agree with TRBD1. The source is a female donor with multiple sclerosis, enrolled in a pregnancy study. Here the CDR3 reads CASSPTGAETQYF. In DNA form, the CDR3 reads TGCGCCAGCAGCCCTACAGGGGCCGAAACGCAGTATTTT.